This T cell receptor (beta chain) was observed in a study of circulating tumor DNA in untreated peripheral T-cell lymphoma. Study at large: Circulating tumor DNA with tumor TCR clonotypes was tracked in baseline and serial serum. General study results and limits: Detectable ctDNA after therapy showed a trend toward worse survival. Tumor-specific clonotypes were found in 65% to 80% of patients.

The assay was immunoSEQ multiplex PCR, and TCRdb's table has in-frame clones only and misses some. The repertoire includes more than 450 clones, around 81% of them detected once, and over 10% sits in the top ten. This CDR3 is 14 amino acids long. V lost 3 bases and J 5 bases, leaving 10 bases between the germline ends. Germline CDR1 and CDR2: WNHNN and SYGVQD (reference sequence). A word on this clone: Its antigen is not identified.

This chain connects TRBV10-1 to TRBJ2-2; D not resolved. The TCR comes from a human donor with peripheral T-cell lymphoma. The source material was cell-free DNA from blood serum. The CDR3 region is CASSERVETGELFF. CDR3 coding DNA: TGCGCCAGCAGTGAAAGGGTGGAGACCGGGGAGCTGTTTTTT.